The 23 T cell receptor beta chains below were found in one sample sequenced in a study of CD8+ T cells in alopecia areata. cDNA serving as the sequencing template came from extracted, reverse transcribed RNA. Libraries were prepared by immunoSEQ multiplex PCR; TCRdb keeps only in-frame clonotypes and omits some of them. This table holds approximately 150,000 clones, about 54% found once. The sequenced material came from CD4+ T cells sorted from blood. Receptor source: a human donor in good health.

The rearrangement uses TRBV5-4 and TRBJ1-2; 9 nucleotides align to TRBD1. This CDR3 is 14 amino acids long. The germline V gene encodes CDR1 SGHNT and CDR2 YYREEE (reference sequence). The J segment lost 4 bases and the V segment lost 4 bases, leaving 5 bases of the junction unmatched. CDR3 sequence: CASSHLGQGYGYTF. The CDR3 DNA follows: TGTGCCAGCAGCCACCTGGGACAGGGCTATGGCTACACCTTC.

The rearrangement uses TRBV27 and TRBJ2-1, with 13 bases matching TRBD2. Germline assignment: CDR1 MNHEY and CDR2 SMNVEV (reference sequence). The CDR3 extends over 18 amino acids. V gave up 4 bases and J gave up 9 bases; unmatched junction bases: 15. The CDR3 spells CASSSQPKLAGGPSEQFF. The CDR3 nucleotides read TGTGCCAGCAGTTCCCAACCAAAACTAGCGGGAGGGCCGAGTGAGCAGTTCTTC.

This clone was picked up a small number of times. This chain's CDR3 is CASSFGGRNNEQFF. CDR3 in DNA: TGTGCCAGCAGCTTCGGCGGGAGGAACAATGAGCAGTTCTTC. This rearrangement joins TRBV7-6 to TRBJ2-1, with 8 bases matching TRBD2. The CDR3 loop spans 14 amino acids. Germline CDR1 reads SGHVS; CDR2 reads FNYEAQ. Unmatched junction bases numbered 3, after V lost 3 bases and J lost 5 bases.

The chain has TRBV6-7 and TRBJ2-5; 8 bases map to TRBD1. TRBV6-7 is designated an ORF whose function remains uncertain. The length of the CDR3 is 13 residues. With 5 bases clipped from V and 5 bases from J, the junction kept 4 bases outside the gene matches. As DNA, the CDR3 is TGTGCCAGCAGTCAGACAGGGGATGAGACCCAGTACTTC. Its translation is CASSQTGDETQYF.

This rearrangement joins TRBV28 to TRBJ2-3; no reliable D call. CDR3 length: 12 amino acids. Germline values: CDR1 MDHEN, CDR2 SYDVKM. V lost 5 bases, J lost 5 bases, and 8 bases lay in between. DNA for the CDR3: TGTGCCAGCAGTCCGAACAGAGATACGCAGTATTTT. Its protein product is CASSPNRDTQYF.

The chain recombines TRBV4-2 with TRBJ2-7, with TRBD2 identical over 7 bases. Germline V lookup: CDR1 LGHNA, CDR2 YNFKEQ. J lost 5 bases, V lost 1 base, and 11 bases had no gene match. The CDR3 contains 16 residues. The CDR3, as DNA: TGTGCCAGCAGCCAAGCAGCGACTAGCATCCAAAACGAGCAGTACTTC. Encoded protein: CASSQAATSIQNEQYF.

The CDR3 sequence: CASSLPYRHLSGANVLTF. Here the CDR3 DNA reads TGTGCCAGCAGTTTACCCTATCGACACCTCTCTGGGGCCAACGTCCTGACTTTC. V usage is TRBV28 and J usage is TRBJ2-6; D not certain. This CDR3 region has 18 residues. The V gene lost 2 bases and the J gene lost 0 bases, with 14 bases spanning the gap. Germline V CDR1 and CDR2: MDHEN, SYDVKM.

The chain combines TRBV6-1 with TRBJ2-3; no firm D call. The germline V and J ends were trimmed by 7 bases and 6 bases, with 11 bases remaining between them. CDR1 MNHNS and CDR2 SASEGT come from the germline V gene. CDR3 length equals 12 residues. DNA of the CDR3: TGTGCCAGCACTCCGGTGGCGGATACGCAGTATTTT. Residues: CASTPVADTQYF.

The rearrangement uses TRBV14 and TRBJ1-5; 10 bases line up with TRBD1. Losses at the gene ends were 10 bases for V and 0 bases for J; bases not matched to a gene: 18. The CDR3 runs to 19 residues. CDR1 and CDR2 (germline): SGHDN, FVKESK. Written as DNA, the CDR3 is TGTGCCACCCCACTAAAACCCGGGACAGGGGCCTCTAGCAATCAGCCCCAGCATTTT. Amino acids: CATPLKPGTGASSNQPQHF. The variable domain in full, with the rest retrieved from reference TRBV14 and TRBJ1-5, is EAGVTQFPSHSVIEKGQTVTLRCDPISGHDNLYWYRRVMGKEIKFLLHFVKESKQDESGMPNNRFLAERTGGTYSTLKVQPAELEDSGVYFCATPLKPGTGASSNQPQHFGDGTRLSIL.

The chain recombines TRBV5-1 with TRBJ2-1; 13 bases map to TRBD2. Per the germline V gene, CDR1 is SGHRS and CDR2 is YFSETQ. This CDR3 has 16 residues. The junction had 11 bases not matched to a gene; V was cut back by 4 bases and J by 10 bases. This chain's CDR3 is CASSTPGLAGSGEQFF. The DNA for the CDR3 is TGCGCCAGCAGCACCCCGGGACTAGCGGGGTCTGGGGAGCAGTTCTTC.

This rearrangement joins TRBV5-1 to TRBJ2-1; 9 bases are shared with TRBD2. Germline V gene data show CDR1 as SGHRS and CDR2 as YFSETQ. The CDR3 length is 20 residues. J gave up 1 base and V 0 bases, and 14 bases lay outside the gene matches. CDR3 loop: CASSLATASGTIRSYNEQFF. DNA for the CDR3: TGCGCCAGCAGCTTGGCCACGGCTAGCGGGACCATACGGTCCTACAATGAGCAGTTCTTC.

The rearrangement links TRBV25-1 to TRBJ2-5, with TRBD2 identical over 11 bases. The CDR3 is 17 amino acids. V gave up 4 bases and J gave up 2 bases; unmatched junction bases: 9. Germline V gene sequence: CDR1 MGHDK, CDR2 SYGVNS. Written as DNA, the CDR3 is TGTGCCAGCAGTGTCCTTAGCGGGAGGGCCGGTCAAGAGACCCAGTACTTC. Its protein is CASSVLSGRAGQETQYF.

The V and J genes are TRBV5-4 and TRBJ2-7, with D perhaps TRBD2 (5 bases). Germline V CDR1 and CDR2: SGHNT, YYREEE (reference sequence). The CDR3 spans 14 residues. Trimming removed 2 bases at V and 0 bases at J, with 9 bases between. For the CDR3, the DNA is TGTGCCAGCAGCTTAAGCGGTAGCTCCTACGAGCAGTACTTC. This codes for CASSLSGSSYEQYF.

This clone occurred once. CDR3 coding DNA: TGCAGCGCAGGGGGACTAGTCCAAGAGACCCAGTACTTC. Encoded protein: CSAGGLVQETQYF. The chain couples TRBV29-1 to TRBJ2-5; a possible D gene is TRBD2 (8 bases). Germline-derived CDR1 and CDR2 are SQVTM and ANQGSEA. The V end lost 7 bases, the J end lost 1 base, and 13 bases lay between the germline ends. This CDR3 comprises 13 residues.

The table lists this clone with a few counts. This chain connects TRBV7-9 to TRBJ2-7; D perhaps matches TRBD2 (6 bases). Trimming stripped 7 bases from V and 1 base from J, with 17 bases between. Per germline, CDR1 SEHNR and CDR2 FQNEAQ (reference sequence). The length of the CDR3 is 15 residues. Here the CDR3 DNA reads TGTGCCAGCATCCAATTGAGGGGACTGTCCTACGAGCAGTACTTC. It translates to CASIQLRGLSYEQYF. Filled out from reference TRBV7-9 and TRBJ2-7, the complete variable domain reads DTGVSQNPRHKITKRGQNVTFRCDPISEHNRLYWYRQTLGQGPEFLTYFQNEAQLEKSRLLSDRFSAERPKGSFSTLEIQRTEQGDSAMYLCASIQLRGLSYEQYFGPGTRLTVT.

The rearrangement uses TRBV7-2 and TRBJ2-7, with D unclear. CDR3 length: 14 residues. Trimming took 1 base from V and 6 from J, leaving 13 bases between them. Germline CDR1 and CDR2: SGHTA and FQGNSA. The CDR3 DNA is TGTGCCAGCAGCTTAGACCGGTTGGTCCTCGAGCAGTACTTC. It is translated as CASSLDRLVLEQYF. The variable domain in full, completed from reference TRBV7-2 and TRBJ2-7, reads GAGVSQSPSNKVTEKGKDVELRCDPISGHTALYWYRQSLGQGLEFLIYFQGNSAPDKSGLPSDRFSAERTGGSVSTLTIQRTQQEDSAVYLCASSLDRLVLEQYFGPGTRLTVT.

The chain has TRBV5-1 and TRBJ2-5; D is possibly TRBD2 (6 bases). Trimming removed 4 bases at V and 7 bases at J, with 17 bases between. The CDR3 loop spans 14 amino acids. CDR1 SGHRS and CDR2 YFSETQ come from the germline V gene. The CDR3 protein is CASSPPVGGGTQYF. CDR3 bases: TGCGCCAGCAGCCCCCCCGTGGGGGGTGGGACCCAGTACTTC.

A few counts support this clone. The V gene is TRBV29-1, the J gene TRBJ2-5; TRBD2 matches 7 bases. Germline V CDR1 and CDR2: SQVTM, ANQGSEA. The CDR3 consists of 13 residues. Trimming removed 3 bases from V and 7 bases from J; junction bases left unmatched: 8. CDR3 coding DNA: TGCAGCGTTGACGGGGGGTCCTATAGGACCCAGTACTTC. It specifies CSVDGGSYRTQYF.

This chain joins TRBV30 and TRBJ2-1; D gene uncertain. Per the germline V gene, CDR1 is GTSNPN and CDR2 is SVGIG (reference sequence). With 0 bases removed from V and 8 bases from J, the gap between germline ends came to 11 bases. CDR3 length: 13 residues. The DNA for the CDR3 is TGTGCCTGGAGTGTCAACGTGGGCGATGAGCAGTTCTTC. Encoded protein: CAWSVNVGDEQFF.

This clone was detected only a few times. The J gene is TRBJ1-1, the V gene TRBV29-1, with D maybe TRBD1 (5 bases). This CDR3 region has 14 residues. V dropped 2 bases and J dropped 5 bases, with 15 bases sitting between them. Per germline, CDR1 SQVTM and CDR2 ANQGSEA. In DNA form, the CDR3 reads TGCAGCGTTGAACTCCAGGGTAGGAGAACTGAAGCTTTCTTT. Protein: CSVELQGRRTEAFF. Filled out from reference TRBV29-1 and TRBJ1-1, the complete variable domain reads SAVISQKPSRDICQRGTSLTIQCQVDSQVTMMFWYRQQPGQSLTLIATANQGSEATYESGFVIDKFPISRPNLTFSTLTVSNMSPEDSSIYLCSVELQGRRTEAFFGQGTRLTVV.

This clone was observed many times. The V and J genes are TRBV18 and TRBJ1-1; D is ambiguous. This CDR3 is built from 11 residues. The V end lost 4 bases, the J end lost 2 bases, and 2 bases lay between the germline ends. CDR1 is KGHSH and CDR2 is LQKENI in the germline V gene. In DNA form, the CDR3 reads TGTGCCAGCTCACTTAACACTGAAGCTTTCTTT. Its translation is CASSLNTEAFF.

This clone turned up a few times. This chain connects TRBV29-1 to TRBJ1-2, with 7 bases that match TRBD1. V lost 6 bases to trimming and J lost 2 bases; unmatched junction nucleotides: 6. Germline CDR1 reads SQVTM; CDR2 reads ANQGSEA. This CDR3 is 13 amino acids long. The CDR3 loop reads CSVTGTANYGYTF. The CDR3 nucleotides read TGCAGCGTCACCGGGACAGCGAACTATGGCTACACCTTC.

This clone showed up just a few times. This chain uses TRBV29-1 with TRBJ2-2; no reliable D call. The length of the CDR3 is 11 residues. CDR1 and CDR2 from the germline V gene are SQVTM and ANQGSEA. Trimming took 4 bases from V and 3 from J, leaving 3 bases between them. The CDR3 loop reads CSVAHTGELFF. The CDR3 DNA is TGCAGCGTTGCCCACACCGGGGAGCTGTTTTTT.